The following is a T cell receptor (beta chain) sequence with its context. The data were taken from a study of identifying expanded T cells in peripheral blood. TCRdb keeps only in-frame clones here, not all; method: immunoSEQ multiplex PCR. The table has more than 75,000 clones, 85% to 90% seen once. The specimen was blood. The TCR comes from a person aged 18 to 70 in good health.

The CDR3 coding sequence is TGTGCCAGCAGTTACGTCCCGGGAGGGCTTGGAAATGAGCAGTTCTTC. Its translation is CASSYVPGGLGNEQFF. The rearrangement joins TRBV6-5 to TRBJ2-1; 8 bases match TRBD2. Germline V CDR1 and CDR2: MNHEY, SVGAGI. V lost 2 bases to trimming and J lost 7 bases; unmatched junction nucleotides: 10. The length of the CDR3 is 16 residues.